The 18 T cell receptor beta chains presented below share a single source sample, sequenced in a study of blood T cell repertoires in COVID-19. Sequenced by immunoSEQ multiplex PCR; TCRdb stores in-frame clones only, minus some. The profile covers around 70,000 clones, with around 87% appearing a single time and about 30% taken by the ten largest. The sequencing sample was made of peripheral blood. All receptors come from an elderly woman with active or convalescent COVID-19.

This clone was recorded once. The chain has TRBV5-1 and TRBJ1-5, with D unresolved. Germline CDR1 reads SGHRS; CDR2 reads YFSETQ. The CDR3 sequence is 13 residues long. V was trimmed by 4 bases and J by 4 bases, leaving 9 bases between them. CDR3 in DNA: TGCGCCAGCAGCGGCCGTATTAATCAGCCCCAGCATTTT. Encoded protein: CASSGRINQPQHF.

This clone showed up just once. Here the CDR3 reads CASSPTRDSYGYTF. Here the CDR3 DNA reads TGTGCCAGCTCCCCCACCCGGGATTCGTATGGCTACACCTTC. The chain joins TRBV18 to TRBJ1-2; D gene unclear. The germline V and J ends were trimmed by 6 bases and 5 bases, with 16 bases remaining between them. CDR3 length equals 14 residues. Germline V gene sequence: CDR1 KGHSH, CDR2 LQKENI. Supplemented by reference TRBV18 and TRBJ1-2, the full variable domain reads NAGVMQNPRHLVRRRGQEARLRCSPMKGHSHVYWYRQLPEEGLKFMVYLQKENIIDESGMPKERFSAEFPKEGPSILRIQQVVRGDSAAYFCASSPTRDSYGYTFGSGTRLTVV.

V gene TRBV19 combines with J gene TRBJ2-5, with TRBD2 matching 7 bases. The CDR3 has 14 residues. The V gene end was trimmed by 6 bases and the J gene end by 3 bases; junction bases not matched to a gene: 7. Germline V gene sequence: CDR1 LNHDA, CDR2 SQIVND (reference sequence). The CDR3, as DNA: TGTGCCAGTAGGGTCGAGGGAGGGGAAGAGACCCAGTACTTC. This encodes CASRVEGGEETQYF.

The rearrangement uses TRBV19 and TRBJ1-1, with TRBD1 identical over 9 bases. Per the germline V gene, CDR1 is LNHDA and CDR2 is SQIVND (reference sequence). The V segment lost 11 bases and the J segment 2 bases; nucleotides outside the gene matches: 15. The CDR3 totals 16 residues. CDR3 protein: CAAGQGSRVANTEAFF. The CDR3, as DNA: TGTGCCGCGGGACAGGGTTCAAGAGTAGCTAACACTGAAGCTTTCTTT.

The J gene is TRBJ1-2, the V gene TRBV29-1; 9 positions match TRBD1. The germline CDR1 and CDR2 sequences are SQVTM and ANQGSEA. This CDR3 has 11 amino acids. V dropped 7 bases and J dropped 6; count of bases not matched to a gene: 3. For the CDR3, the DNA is TGCAGCGCGTGGACAGGGGATGGCTACACCTTC. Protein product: CSAWTGDGYTF.

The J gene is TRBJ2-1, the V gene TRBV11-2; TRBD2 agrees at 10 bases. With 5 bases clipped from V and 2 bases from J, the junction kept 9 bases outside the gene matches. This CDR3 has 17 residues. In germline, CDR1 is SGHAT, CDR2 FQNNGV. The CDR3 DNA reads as TGTGCCAGCAGCCCGTTACTAGCGGGGATTCCCTACAATGAGCAGTTCTTC. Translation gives CASSPLLAGIPYNEQFF.

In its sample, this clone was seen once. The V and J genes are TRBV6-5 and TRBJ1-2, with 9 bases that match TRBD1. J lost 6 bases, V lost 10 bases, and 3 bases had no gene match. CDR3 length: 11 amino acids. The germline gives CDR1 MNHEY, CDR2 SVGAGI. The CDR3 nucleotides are TGTGCCACCACAGGGGGCGATGGCTACACCTTC. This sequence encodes CATTGGDGYTF.

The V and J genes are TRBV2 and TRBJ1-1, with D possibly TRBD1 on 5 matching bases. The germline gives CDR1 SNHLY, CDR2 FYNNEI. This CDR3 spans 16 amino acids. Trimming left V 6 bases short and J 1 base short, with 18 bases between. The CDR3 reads CASSEWQGRANTEAFF. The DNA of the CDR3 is TGTGCCAGCAGCGAGTGGCAGGGTAGAGCGAACACTGAAGCTTTCTTT.

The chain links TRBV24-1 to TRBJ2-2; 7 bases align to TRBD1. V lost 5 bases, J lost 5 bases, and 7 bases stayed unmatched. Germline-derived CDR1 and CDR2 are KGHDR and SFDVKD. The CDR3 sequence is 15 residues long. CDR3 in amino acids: CATSVADRVTGELFF. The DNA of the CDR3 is TGTGCCACCAGTGTGGCAGACAGGGTTACCGGGGAGCTGTTTTTT.

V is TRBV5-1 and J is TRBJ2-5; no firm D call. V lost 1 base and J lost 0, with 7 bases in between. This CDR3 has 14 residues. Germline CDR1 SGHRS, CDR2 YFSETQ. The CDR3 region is CASSLWSDQETQYF. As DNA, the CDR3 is TGCGCCAGCAGCTTGTGGTCAGACCAAGAGACCCAGTACTTC.

CDR3 in amino acids: CAWGQGGTGELFF. CDR3 sequence (DNA): TGTGCCTGGGGACAGGGAGGCACCGGGGAGCTGTTTTTT. The chain joins TRBV30 to TRBJ2-2; 8 bases match TRBD1. Germline-derived CDR1 and CDR2 are GTSNPN and SVGIG (reference sequence). With V trimmed by 5 bases and J by 4 bases, 3 bases remained unmatched. This CDR3 comprises 13 residues.

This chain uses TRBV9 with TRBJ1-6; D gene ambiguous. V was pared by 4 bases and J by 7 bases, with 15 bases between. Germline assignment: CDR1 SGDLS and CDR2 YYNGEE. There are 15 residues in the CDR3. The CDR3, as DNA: TGTGCCAGCAGCCCCCGGCAGGCAGACAATTCACCCCTCCACTTT. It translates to CASSPRQADNSPLHF.

This CDR3 is CSVPRGDTQYF. In nucleotides, the CDR3 is TGCAGTGTCCCGCGGGGGGATACGCAGTATTTT. The chain is built from TRBV20-1 and TRBJ2-3, with 7 bases identical to TRBD2. The length of the CDR3 is 11 residues. The germline V gene encodes CDR1 DFQATT and CDR2 SNEGSKA (reference sequence). The trim removed 7 bases at V and 6 bases at J, leaving 4 bases unmatched.

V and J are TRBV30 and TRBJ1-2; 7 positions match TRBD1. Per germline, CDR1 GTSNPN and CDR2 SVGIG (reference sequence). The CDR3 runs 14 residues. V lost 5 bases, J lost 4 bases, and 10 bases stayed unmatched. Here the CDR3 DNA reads TGTGCCTGGTCTGCAAGGGGGCGGGTCTATGGCTACACCTTC. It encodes CAWSARGRVYGYTF.

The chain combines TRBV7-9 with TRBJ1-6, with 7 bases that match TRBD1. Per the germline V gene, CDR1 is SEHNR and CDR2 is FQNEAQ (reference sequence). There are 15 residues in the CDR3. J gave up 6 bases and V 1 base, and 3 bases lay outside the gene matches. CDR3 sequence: CASSLGAGGNSPLHF. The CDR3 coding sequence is TGTGCCAGCAGCTTAGGAGCAGGGGGTAATTCACCCCTCCACTTT. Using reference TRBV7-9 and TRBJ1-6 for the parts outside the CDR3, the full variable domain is DTGVSQNPRHKITKRGQNVTFRCDPISEHNRLYWYRQTLGQGPEFLTYFQNEAQLEKSRLLSDRFSAERPKGSFSTLEIQRTEQGDSAMYLCASSLGAGGNSPLHFGNGTRLTVT.

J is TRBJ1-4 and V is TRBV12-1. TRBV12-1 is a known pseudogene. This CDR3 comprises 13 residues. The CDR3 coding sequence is TGTGCCAGCAGACCCCCGGTCGGTGAAAAACTGTTTTTT. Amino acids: CASRPPVGEKLFF.

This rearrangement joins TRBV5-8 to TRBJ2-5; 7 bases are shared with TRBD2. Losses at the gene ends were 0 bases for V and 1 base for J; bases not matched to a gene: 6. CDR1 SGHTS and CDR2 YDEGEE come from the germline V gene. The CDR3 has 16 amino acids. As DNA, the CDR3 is TGTGCCAGCAGCTTGGCCTCAGCTAGCGGCCAAGAGACCCAGTACTTC. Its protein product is CASSLASASGQETQYF.

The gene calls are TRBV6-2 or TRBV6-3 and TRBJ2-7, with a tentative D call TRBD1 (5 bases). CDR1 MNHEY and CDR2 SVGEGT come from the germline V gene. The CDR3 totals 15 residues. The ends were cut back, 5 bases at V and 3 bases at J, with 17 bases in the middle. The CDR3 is CASSPLAQAYYEQYF. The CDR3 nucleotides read TGTGCCAGCAGTCCCCTCGCACAGGCCTACTACGAGCAGTACTTC.